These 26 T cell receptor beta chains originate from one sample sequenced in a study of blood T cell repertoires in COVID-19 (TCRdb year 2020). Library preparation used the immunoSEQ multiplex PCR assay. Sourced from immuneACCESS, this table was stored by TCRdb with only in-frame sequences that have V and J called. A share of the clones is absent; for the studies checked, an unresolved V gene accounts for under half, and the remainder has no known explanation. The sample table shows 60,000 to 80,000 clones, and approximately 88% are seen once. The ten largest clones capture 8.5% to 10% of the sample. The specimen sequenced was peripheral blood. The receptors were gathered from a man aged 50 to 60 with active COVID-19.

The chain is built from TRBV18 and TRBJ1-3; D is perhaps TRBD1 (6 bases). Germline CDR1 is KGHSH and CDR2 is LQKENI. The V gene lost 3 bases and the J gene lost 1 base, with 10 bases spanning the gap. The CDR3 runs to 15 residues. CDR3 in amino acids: CASSPATGSGNTIYF. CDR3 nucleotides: TGTGCCAGCTCACCGGCGACAGGTTCTGGAAACACCATATATTTT.

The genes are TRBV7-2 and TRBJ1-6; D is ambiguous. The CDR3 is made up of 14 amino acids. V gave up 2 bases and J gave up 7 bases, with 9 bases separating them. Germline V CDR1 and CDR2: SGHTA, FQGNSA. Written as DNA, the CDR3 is TGTGCCAGCAGCTTATCGCGGTGGAATTCACCCCTCCACTTT. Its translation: CASSLSRWNSPLHF.

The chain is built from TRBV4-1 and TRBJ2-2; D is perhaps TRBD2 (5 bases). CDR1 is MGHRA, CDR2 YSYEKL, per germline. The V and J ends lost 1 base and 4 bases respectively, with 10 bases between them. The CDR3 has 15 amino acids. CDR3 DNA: TGCGCCAGCAGCCAAGGGGGAGCGGCCACCGGGGAGCTGTTTTTT. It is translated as CASSQGGAATGELFF.

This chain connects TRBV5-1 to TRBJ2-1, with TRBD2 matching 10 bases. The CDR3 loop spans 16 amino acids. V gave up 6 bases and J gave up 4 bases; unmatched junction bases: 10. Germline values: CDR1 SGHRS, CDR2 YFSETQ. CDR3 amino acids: CASTASSGSSYNEQFF. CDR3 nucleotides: TGCGCCAGCACGGCGTCTAGCGGGAGTAGTTACAATGAGCAGTTCTTC. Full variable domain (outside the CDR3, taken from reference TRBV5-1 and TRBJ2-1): KAGVTQTPRYLIKTRGQQVTLSCSPISGHRSVSWYQQTPGQGLQFLFEYFSETQRNKGNFPGRFSGRQFSNSRSEMNVSTLELGDSALYLCASTASSGSSYNEQFFGPGTRLTVL.

The CDR3 DNA reads as TGCGCCAGCAGCCACCCCGGGACAGGGGGGAACAATGAGCAGTTCTTC. Translation gives CASSHPGTGGNNEQFF. This chain uses TRBV4-1 with TRBJ2-1; 11 positions agree with TRBD1. The CDR3 has 16 residues. V dropped 3 bases and J dropped 5; count of bases not matched to a gene: 6. CDR1 MGHRA and CDR2 YSYEKL come from the germline V gene.

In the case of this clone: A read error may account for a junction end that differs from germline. The CDR3 region has the DNA TGTGCCAGCTCCCCACAGGGGAACTATGGCTACACCTTC. This sequence encodes CASSPQGNYGYTF. This chain uses TRBV18 with TRBJ1-2; the match to TRBD1 covers 7 bases. CDR3 length: 13 residues. CDR1 and CDR2 (germline): KGHSH, LQKENI.

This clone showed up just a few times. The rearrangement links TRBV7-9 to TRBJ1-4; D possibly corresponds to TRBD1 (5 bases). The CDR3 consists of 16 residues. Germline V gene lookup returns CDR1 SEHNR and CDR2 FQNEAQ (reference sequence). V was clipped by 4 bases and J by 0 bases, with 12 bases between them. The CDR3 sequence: CASSSSRGATNEKLFF. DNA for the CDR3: TGTGCCAGCAGCTCCTCCCGGGGGGCAACTAATGAAAAACTGTTTTTT.

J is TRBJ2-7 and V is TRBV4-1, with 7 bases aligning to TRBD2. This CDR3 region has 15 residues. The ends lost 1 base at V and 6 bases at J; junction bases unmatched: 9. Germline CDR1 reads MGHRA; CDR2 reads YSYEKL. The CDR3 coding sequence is TGCGCCAGCAGCCAAGTAGCTAGCGGACCCCTCGAGCAGTACTTC. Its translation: CASSQVASGPLEQYF.

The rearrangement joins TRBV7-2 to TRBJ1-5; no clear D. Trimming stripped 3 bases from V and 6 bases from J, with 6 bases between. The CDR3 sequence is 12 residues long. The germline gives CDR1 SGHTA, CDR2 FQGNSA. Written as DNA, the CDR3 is TGTGCCAGCAGCTTCGGGATTCAGCCCCAGCATTTT. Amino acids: CASSFGIQPQHF.

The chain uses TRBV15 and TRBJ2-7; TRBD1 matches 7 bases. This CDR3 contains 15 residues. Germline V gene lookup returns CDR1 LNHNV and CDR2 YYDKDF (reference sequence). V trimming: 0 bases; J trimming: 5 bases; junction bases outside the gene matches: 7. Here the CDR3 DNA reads TGTGCCACCAGCAGAGATTCTGGGACAGCCGACGAGCAGTACTTC. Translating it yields CATSRDSGTADEQYF.

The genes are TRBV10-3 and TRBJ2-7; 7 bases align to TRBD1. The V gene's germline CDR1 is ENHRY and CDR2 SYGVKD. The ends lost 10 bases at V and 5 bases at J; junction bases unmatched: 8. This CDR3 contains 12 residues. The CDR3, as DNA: TGTGCCACCGAGGGCAGGGGGAACGAGCAGTACTTC. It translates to CATEGRGNEQYF.

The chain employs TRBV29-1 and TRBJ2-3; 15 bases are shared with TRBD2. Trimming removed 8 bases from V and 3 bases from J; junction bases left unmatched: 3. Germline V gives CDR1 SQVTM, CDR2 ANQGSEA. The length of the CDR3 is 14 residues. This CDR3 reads CSIGTSGRTDTQYF. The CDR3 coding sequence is TGCAGCATTGGGACTAGCGGGAGGACAGATACGCAGTATTTT.

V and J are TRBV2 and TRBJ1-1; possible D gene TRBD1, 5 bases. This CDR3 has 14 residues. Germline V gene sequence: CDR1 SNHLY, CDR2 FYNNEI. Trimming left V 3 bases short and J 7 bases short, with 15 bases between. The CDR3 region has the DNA TGTGCCAGCAGTGAGGGGGGAGGGATCCTTGAAGCTTTCTTT. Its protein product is CASSEGGGILEAFF. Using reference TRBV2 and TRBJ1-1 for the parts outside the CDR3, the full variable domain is EPEVTQTPSHQVTQMGQEVILRCVPISNHLYFYWYRQILGQKVEFLVSFYNNEISEKSEIFDDQFSVERPDGSNFTLKIRSTKLEDSAMYFCASSEGGGILEAFFGQGTRLTVV.

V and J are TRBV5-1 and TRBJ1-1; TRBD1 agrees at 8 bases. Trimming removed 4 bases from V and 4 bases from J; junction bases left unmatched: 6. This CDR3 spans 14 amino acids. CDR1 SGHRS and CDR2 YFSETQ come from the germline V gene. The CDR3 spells CASSRTGSGTEAFF. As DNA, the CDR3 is TGCGCCAGCAGCAGGACAGGGTCTGGCACTGAAGCTTTCTTT.

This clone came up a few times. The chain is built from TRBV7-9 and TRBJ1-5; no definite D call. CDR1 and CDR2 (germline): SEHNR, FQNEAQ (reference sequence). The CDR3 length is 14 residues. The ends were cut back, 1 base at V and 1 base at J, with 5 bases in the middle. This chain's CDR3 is CASSLDSSNQPQHF. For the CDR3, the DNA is TGTGCCAGCAGCTTAGACTCGAGCAATCAGCCCCAGCATTTT.

The CDR3, as DNA: TGCGCCAGCAGCCTCCGCGGCAGGGATGAAGCTTTCTTT. Translation gives CASSLRGRDEAFF. The chain has TRBV5-1 and TRBJ1-1; D is possibly TRBD1 (5 bases). This CDR3 is 13 amino acids long. The V gene's germline CDR1 is SGHRS and CDR2 YFSETQ. Trimming took 4 bases from V and 7 from J, leaving 14 bases between them.

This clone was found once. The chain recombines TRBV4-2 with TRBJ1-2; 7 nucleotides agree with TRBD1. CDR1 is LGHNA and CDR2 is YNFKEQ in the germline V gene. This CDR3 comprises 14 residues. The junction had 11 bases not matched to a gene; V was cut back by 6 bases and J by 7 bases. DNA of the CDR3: TGTGCCAGCAGGGACAGGACGGGGTTGGGTGGCTACACCTTC. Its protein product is CASRDRTGLGGYTF.

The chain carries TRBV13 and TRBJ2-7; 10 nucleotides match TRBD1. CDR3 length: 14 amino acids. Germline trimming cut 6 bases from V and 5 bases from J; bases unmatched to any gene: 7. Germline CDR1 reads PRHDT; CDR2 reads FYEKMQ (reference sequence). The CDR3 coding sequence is TGTGCCAGCAGAGACCGGGACAGGGGTGACGAGCAGTACTTC. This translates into CASRDRDRGDEQYF.

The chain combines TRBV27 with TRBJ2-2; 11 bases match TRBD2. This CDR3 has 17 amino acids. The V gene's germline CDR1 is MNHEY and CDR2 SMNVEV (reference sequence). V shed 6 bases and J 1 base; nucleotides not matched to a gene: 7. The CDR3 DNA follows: TGTGCCAGCAGATTCTCAGGGACTAGCGGGAACACCGGGGAGCTGTTTTTT. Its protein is CASRFSGTSGNTGELFF.

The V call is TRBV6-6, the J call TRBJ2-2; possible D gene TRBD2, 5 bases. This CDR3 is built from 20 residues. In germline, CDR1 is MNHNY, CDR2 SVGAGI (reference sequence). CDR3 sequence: CATSLWFASPVLVNTGELFF. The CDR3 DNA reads TGTGCAACCAGCCTTTGGTTCGCCTCGCCTGTACTAGTAAACACCGGGGAGCTGTTTTTT.

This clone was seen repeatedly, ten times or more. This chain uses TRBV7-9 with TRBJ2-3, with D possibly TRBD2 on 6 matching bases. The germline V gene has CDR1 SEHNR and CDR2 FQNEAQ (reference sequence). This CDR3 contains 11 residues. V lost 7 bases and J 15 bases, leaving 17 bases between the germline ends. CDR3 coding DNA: TGTGCCAGCATCTGGGGCGGGGTAGCATATTTT. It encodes CASIWGGVAYF.

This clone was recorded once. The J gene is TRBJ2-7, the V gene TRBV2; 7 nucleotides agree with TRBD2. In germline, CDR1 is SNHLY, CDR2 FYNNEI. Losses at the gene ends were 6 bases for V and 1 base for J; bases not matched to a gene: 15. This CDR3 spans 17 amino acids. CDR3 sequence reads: CASSLLAGALISYEQYF. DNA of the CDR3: TGTGCCAGCAGCCTGCTCGCGGGAGCTTTGATTTCCTACGAGCAGTACTTC.

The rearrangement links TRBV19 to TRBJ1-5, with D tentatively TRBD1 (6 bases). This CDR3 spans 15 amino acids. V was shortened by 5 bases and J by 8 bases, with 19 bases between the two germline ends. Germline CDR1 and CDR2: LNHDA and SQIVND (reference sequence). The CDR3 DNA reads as TGTGCCAGTAGTCTAATGCAGGGGAGCTATGAGCCCCAGCATTTT. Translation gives CASSLMQGSYEPQHF.

CDR3 coding DNA: TGCGCCAGCAGCCCAAGGACAGGGGCGGGGAGTGAAAAACTGTTTTTT. Translated: CASSPRTGAGSEKLFF. V is TRBV4-1 and J is TRBJ1-4, with 9 bases fitting TRBD1. V shed 4 bases, J shed 7 bases, and the junction held 10 bases outside the gene matches. The germline V gene encodes CDR1 MGHRA and CDR2 YSYEKL. CDR3 length: 16 residues.

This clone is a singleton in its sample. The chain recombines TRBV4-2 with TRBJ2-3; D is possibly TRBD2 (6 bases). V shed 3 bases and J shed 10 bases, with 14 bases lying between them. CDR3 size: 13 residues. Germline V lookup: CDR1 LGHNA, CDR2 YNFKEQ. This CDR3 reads CASSHRTGEAQYF. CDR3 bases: TGTGCCAGCAGCCACAGGACCGGGGAGGCGCAGTATTTT.

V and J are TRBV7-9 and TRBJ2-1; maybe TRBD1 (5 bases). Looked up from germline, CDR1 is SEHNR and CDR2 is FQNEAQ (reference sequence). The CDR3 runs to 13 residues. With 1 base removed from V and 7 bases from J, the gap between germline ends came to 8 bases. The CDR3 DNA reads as TGTGCCAGCAGCTTAGTCCGACAGAATGAGCAGTTCTTC. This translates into CASSLVRQNEQFF.